Listed below are T cell receptor beta chains from one sample, sequenced in a study of control samples from healthy donors and cancer patients. Data came from immunoSEQ multiplex PCR; TCRdb stores just in-frame clones and leaves some out. The sample has about 100,000 clones, 87% seen once. What was sequenced was blood. These TCRs come from a woman aged 50 to 65 in good health. CDR3s include the opening cysteine and the closing phenylalanine or tryptophan. Each record gives: clone size, J gene, D gene, V gene, CDR3 DNA, CDR3 protein. A D gene is named only where the DNA matches it firmly. The size entry is marked missing in some rows and otherwise reads once, few, many or a size class.

-	TRBJ2-7	TRBD1	TRBV4-1	TGCGCCCGCAGCCGCCCCGGGACAGGCGGGTTGAGCTCCTACGAGCAGTACTTC	CARSRPGTGGLSSYEQYF
-	TRBJ2-1	TRBD2	TRBV4-1	TGCGCCAGCAGCCCGGGGGGGCGCAATGAGCAGTTCTTC	CASSPGGRNEQFF
once	TRBJ2-1	-	TRBV24-1	TGTGCCACCAGTGATTTGAAGTCTTGGGGGGCAGGTGAGCAGTTCTTC	CATSDLKSWGAGEQFF
-	TRBJ2-3	-	TRBV7-9	TGTGCCAGCAGCTCGGGGGGCACAGATACGCAGTATTTT	CASSSGGTDTQYF
-	TRBJ2-1	-	TRBV7-9	TGTGCCAGCAGCATCTACCGACAAGAAAATGAGCAGTTCTTC	CASSIYRQENEQFF
few	TRBJ1-4	-	TRBV5-1	TGCGCCAGCAGCTGGGGTCCCGGGGAAAAACTGTTTTTT	CASSWGPGEKLFF
-	TRBJ1-1	-	TRBV14	TGTGCCAGCAGCCAGAGTAGGACTGAAGCTTTCTTT	CASSQSRTEAFF
-	TRBJ2-3	-	TRBV19	TGTGCCAGTAGTTTAAGCGCAGATACGCAGTATTTT	CASSLSADTQYF
-	TRBJ1-2	TRBD1	TRBV11-2	TGTGCCAGCAGCTTAGATCGTGAGACAGGGGCCCCCTTATACTATGGCTACACCTTC	CASSLDRETGAPLYYGYTF
-	TRBJ2-5	-	TRBV11-2	TGTGCCAGCAGCCCTGGGGGAGGTCCGGAGACCCAGTACTTC	CASSPGGGPETQYF
-	TRBJ1-6	-	TRBV19	TGTGCCAGTAGTCCCCGGGATCCTTGGGATAATTCACCCCTCCACTTT	CASSPRDPWDNSPLHF
-	TRBJ2-2	-	TRBV12-2	TGTGCAAGTCGCTTTCCCATTTCTGGGGAGCTGTTTTTT	CASRFPISGELFF
-	TRBJ2-5	TRBD2	TRBV7-8	TGTGCCAGCAGCCGAAGGGGCCTAGCGGGATTTGATGGAGAGACCCAGTACTTC	CASSRRGLAGFDGETQYF
-	TRBJ2-2	-	TRBV3-1/TRBV3-2	TGTGCCAGCAGCCGCCCCGCTGCCGGGGAGCTGTTTTTT	CASSRPAAGELFF
-	TRBJ2-2	-	TRBV19	TGTGCCAGTAGTAAATGGTCAGGGGCCGGGGAGCTGTTTTTT	CASSKWSGAGELFF
-	TRBJ1-5	-	TRBV12-3/TRBV12-4	TGTGCCAGCAGCCCACAGGACAATCAGCCCCAGCATTTT	CASSPQDNQPQHF
-	TRBJ1-2	TRBD1	TRBV12-3/TRBV12-4	TGTGCCAGCACCGGGACAGCCTATGGCTACACCTTC	CASTGTAYGYTF
-	TRBJ2-1	-	TRBV6-6	TGTGCCAGCAGGCCTTCTTATGGGCCGAACAATGAGCAGTTCTTC	CASRPSYGPNNEQFF
-	TRBJ2-1	TRBD2	TRBV9	TGTGCCAGCAGCGAGGGACTAGCCCACAATGAGCAGTTCTTC	CASSEGLAHNEQFF
-	TRBJ2-5	-	TRBV6-1	TGTGCCAGCAGTGAAATAACCGGCGGGCCGCAAGAGACCCAGTACTTC	CASSEITGGPQETQYF
once	TRBJ1-1	-	TRBV5-1	TGCGCCAGCAGCTCTGGCTCTTGGGACACTGAAGCTTTCTTT	CASSSGSWDTEAFF
-	TRBJ2-3	TRBD2	TRBV4-1	TGCGCCAGCAGCCAAGACCGGGGGGATAATACGCAGTATTTT	CASSQDRGDNTQYF
once	TRBJ1-5	-	TRBV6-5	TGTGCCAGCAGGCCAAAGTATAGCAATCAGCCCCAGCATTTT	CASRPKYSNQPQHF
once	TRBJ2-1	-	TRBV24-1	TGTGCCACCAGTGGGGGGGCCAATGAGCAGTTCTTC	CATSGGANEQFF
-	TRBJ2-4	-	TRBV6-1	TGTGCCAGCAGTGAAATTTTAGCCAAAAACATTCAGTACTTC	CASSEILAKNIQYF
few	TRBJ1-1	-	TRBV29-1	TGCAGCGTTGTCCACAGTTTGAACACTGAAGCTTTCTTT	CSVVHSLNTEAFF
-	TRBJ1-6	-	TRBV4-1	TGCGCCAGCAGTGCGGAAACAAGGCCCTATAATTCACCCCTCCACTTT	CASSAETRPYNSPLHF
-	TRBJ2-1	-	TRBV30	TGTGCCTGGAGTGCCCGCTCCAGGATCCTCACCTACAATGAGCAGTTCTTC	CAWSARSRILTYNEQFF
-	TRBJ2-1	-	TRBV27	TGTGCCAGCAGTTTTCCCGCGGGTAGCGCATCCTACAATGAGCAGTTCTTC	CASSFPAGSASYNEQFF
once	TRBJ1-3	-	TRBV3-1/TRBV3-2	TGTGCCAGCAGCCAAGATTCCCAGGGTGGAAACACCATATATTTT	CASSQDSQGGNTIYF
-	TRBJ1-4	TRBD1	TRBV11-2	TGTGCCAGCAGCTGGGGGACAGGGGATGAAAAACTGTTTTTT	CASSWGTGDEKLFF
-	TRBJ2-5	TRBD1	TRBV6-5	TGTGCCAGCAGTTACCCGGACAGGGGTAGAGAGACCCAGTACTTC	CASSYPDRGRETQYF
-	TRBJ2-1	-	TRBV29-1	TGCAGCGTTGTAAGGGAATACAATGAGCAGTTCTTC	CSVVREYNEQFF
once	TRBJ1-5	-	TRBV19	TGTGCCAGTAGTATTGTGATGGGCAGTAGCAATCAGCCCCAGCATTTT	CASSIVMGSSNQPQHF
-	TRBJ1-1	-	TRBV5-1	TGCGCCAGCAGCTTGGACAGCCCCGAGACCACTGAAGCTTTCTTT	CASSLDSPETTEAFF
-	TRBJ1-1	-	TRBV29-1	TGCAGCGACTATCGGGGGGCTGGTGAAGCTTTCTTT	CSDYRGAGEAFF
once	TRBJ2-4	-	TRBV20-1	TGCAGTGCCCAGGGGGGGAGCATTCAGTACTTC	CSAQGGSIQYF
-	TRBJ1-1	TRBD1	TRBV11-2	TGTGCCAGCAGCTCCCCACAGGGGGACAGGGTAAACACTGAAGCTTTCTTT	CASSSPQGDRVNTEAFF
few	TRBJ2-3	TRBD2	TRBV3-1/TRBV3-2	TGTGCCAGCAGCCTTCATCTAGCGGCCGACACAGATACGCAGTATTTT	CASSLHLAADTDTQYF
few	TRBJ2-7	-	TRBV12-5	TGTGCTAGTGGTTTGGGGCCCTACGAGCAGTACTTC	CASGLGPYEQYF
-	TRBJ2-5	TRBD2	TRBV5-1	TGCGCCAGCAATCGGTGCGCGGGGGGAGGCCAAGAGACCCAGTACTTC	CASNRCAGGGQETQYF
-	TRBJ2-4	-	TRBV6-1	TGTGCCAGCAGTGAAGTTGGACAGAGCCAAAACATTCAGTACTTC	CASSEVGQSQNIQYF
-	TRBJ2-2	TRBD2	TRBV30	TGTGCCTGGAGGCAGCGGGAGGGCTTTGGCGGGGAGCTGTTTTTT	CAWRQREGFGGELFF
-	TRBJ1-1	-	TRBV5-1	TGCGCCAGCAGCCTCGTCGTGGCAAAGAACACTGAAGCTTTCTTT	CASSLVVAKNTEAFF
-	TRBJ1-4	-	TRBV19	TGTGCCAGTAACTTAGGACCGCTTGCAACTAATGAAAAACTGTTTTTT	CASNLGPLATNEKLFF